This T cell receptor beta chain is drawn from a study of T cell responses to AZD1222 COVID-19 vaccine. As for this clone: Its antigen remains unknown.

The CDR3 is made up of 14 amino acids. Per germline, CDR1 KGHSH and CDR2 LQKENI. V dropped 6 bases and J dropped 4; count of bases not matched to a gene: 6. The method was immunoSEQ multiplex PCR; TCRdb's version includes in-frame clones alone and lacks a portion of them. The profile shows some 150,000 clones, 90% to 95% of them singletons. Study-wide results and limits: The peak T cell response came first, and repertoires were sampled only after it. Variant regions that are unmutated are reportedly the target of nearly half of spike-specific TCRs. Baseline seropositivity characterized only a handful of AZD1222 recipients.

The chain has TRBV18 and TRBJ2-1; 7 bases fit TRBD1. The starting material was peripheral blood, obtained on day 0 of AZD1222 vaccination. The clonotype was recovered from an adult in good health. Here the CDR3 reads CASSGTAIYNEQFF. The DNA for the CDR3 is TGTGCCAGCTCCGGGACAGCCATTTACAATGAGCAGTTCTTC. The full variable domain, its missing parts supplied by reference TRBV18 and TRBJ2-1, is NAGVMQNPRHLVRRRGQEARLRCSPMKGHSHVYWYRQLPEEGLKFMVYLQKENIIDESGMPKERFSAEFPKEGPSILRIQQVVRGDSAAYFCASSGTAIYNEQFFGPGTRLTVL.